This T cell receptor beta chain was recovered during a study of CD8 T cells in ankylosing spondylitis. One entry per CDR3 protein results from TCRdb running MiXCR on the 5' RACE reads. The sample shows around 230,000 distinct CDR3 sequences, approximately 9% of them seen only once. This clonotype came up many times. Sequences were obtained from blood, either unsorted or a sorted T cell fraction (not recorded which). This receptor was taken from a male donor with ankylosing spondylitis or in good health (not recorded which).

The CDR3: CATSDYRDPDSNQPQHF. The CDR3 nucleotides are TGTGCCACCAGTGATTACCGGGACCCGGATAGCAATCAGCCCCAGCATTTT. The rearrangement joins TRBV24-1 to TRBJ1-5; D perhaps matches TRBD1 (5 bases). V was pared by 2 bases and J by 0 bases, with 13 bases between. This CDR3 comprises 17 residues. Germline loops: CDR1 KGHDR, CDR2 SFDVKD.